These T cell receptor beta chains were read from a single sample in a study of neurological immune-mediated disorders. Each CDR3 protein is one row after TCRdb ran MiXCR on the 5' RACE reads. Of some 57,000 distinct CDR3 sequences listed, around 4.7% are singletons. Source material: PBMCs. Every receptor here comes from a woman in her forties or fifties with multiple sclerosis. The CDR3 runs from the conserved cysteine through the conserved F or W. D genes are given only for firm matches. Only some rows state a clone size, as once, few, many or a class for expanded clones.

D gene	V gene	CDR3 length	J gene	clone size	CDR3 DNA	CDR3 protein
.	TRBV12-3/TRBV12-4	15	TRBJ1-1	many	TGTGCCAGCAGTTTAGTATCTGGGGTCTCCACTGAAGCTTTCTTT	CASSLVSGVSTEAFF
.	TRBV11-2	14	TRBJ2-3	many	TGTGCCAGCAGCTTAGTTGGGACTCGAGATACGCAGTATTTT	CASSLVGTRDTQYF
.	TRBV14	14	TRBJ2-2	many	TGTGCCAGCAGCCAAGAATTAGGGTCCGGGGAGCTGTTTTTT	CASSQELGSGELFF
.	TRBV24-1	15	TRBJ1-1	large	TGTGCCACCCGCGACAGTCACCATTGGAACACTGAAGCTTTCTTT	CATRDSHHWNTEAFF
.	TRBV20-1	16	TRBJ2-3	few	TGCAGTGCCTGGGGGGCGGGGGATTATAGCACAGATACGCAGTATTTT	CSAWGAGDYSTDTQYF
TRBD1	TRBV4-3	14	TRBJ2-1	many	TGCGCCAGCAGCCAAGGGGACAGATACAATGAGCAGTTCTTC	CASSQGDRYNEQFF
TRBD1	TRBV29-1	12	TRBJ1-1	many	TGCAGCGCTGACAGGGGCGGCACTGAAGCTTTCTTT	CSADRGGTEAFF
.	TRBV20-1	16	TRBJ2-1	many	TGCAGTGCTAGGGCGTCTAGTGCCAGCTCCTACAATGAGCAGTTCTTC	CSARASSASSYNEQFF
.	TRBV7-2	12	TRBJ2-5	many	TGTGCCAGCAGCCCACTCCGGGAGACCCAGTACTTC	CASSPLRETQYF
.	TRBV4-1	15	TRBJ1-4	many	TGCGCCAGCAGTTTTATCAGGGGAGCGGAGGAAAAACTGTTTTTT	CASSFIRGAEEKLFF
TRBD1	TRBV7-9	16	TRBJ1-1	many	TGTGCCAGCAGCCCCCACAGGGGGGGAATGAACACTGAAGCTTTCTTT	CASSPHRGGMNTEAFF
.	TRBV7-7	14	TRBJ2-1	many	TGTGCTAGCAGCGACGGACTGTTTATCACTGAGCAGTTCTTC	CASSDGLFITEQFF
.	TRBV20-1	14	TRBJ1-5	.	TGCAGTGCCGCGATGGGGTATAGCAATCAGCCCCAGAATTTT	CSAAMGYSNQPQNF
.	TRBV5-1	16	TRBJ1-1	few	TGCGCCAGCAGCTGGGGTACGGGACGGGGGCTCACTGAAGCTTTCTTT	CASSWGTGRGLTEAFF
TRBD2	TRBV20-1	16	TRBJ2-1	many	TGCAGTGCTAGAGATCGGGGGGAGCGCTTCTACAATGAGCAGTTCTTC	CSARDRGERFYNEQFF
.	TRBV28	14	TRBJ1-4	many	TGTGCCAGCAGGGGGACGGGCTCCTTATTAGAACTGTTTTTT	CASRGTGSLLELFF
.	TRBV14	14	TRBJ2-2	many	TGTGCCAGCAGCCAAGGGGGGTTCCCCGGGGAGCTGTTTTTT	CASSQGGFPGELFF
.	TRBV20-1	14	TRBJ2-2	many	TGCAGTGCTAGAAATTGGCGGGGCACCGGGGAGCTGTTTTTT	CSARNWRGTGELFF
.	TRBV28	15	TRBJ1-5	many	TGTGCCAGCAGTTCCTTGACAGGAGGCAATCAGCCCCAGCATTTT	CASSSLTGGNQPQHF
.	TRBV11-2	11	TRBJ2-5	many	TGTGCCAGCAGCTCCGGACATAACCAGTACTTC	CASSSGHNQYF